This passage covers 26 T cell receptor beta chains from one sample sequenced in a study of control samples from healthy donors and cancer patients. TCRdb keeps only in-frame clones here, not all; method: immunoSEQ multiplex PCR. The table has about 160,000 clones, roughly 94% seen once. Sequences were obtained from PBMCs. These receptors originate from a man aged 55 to 70 with colorectal cancer.

The genes are TRBV10-1 and TRBJ2-7, with TRBD2 as a possible D gene (6 bases). The germline gives CDR1 WNHNN, CDR2 SYGVQD (reference sequence). The length of the CDR3 is 20 residues. Trimming removed 3 bases at V and 3 bases at J, with 30 bases between. CDR3 bases: TGCGCCAGCAGTGACCAACTGACGGCGGGGTACGAAGAAGGGTACTACGAGCAGTACTTC. It translates to CASSDQLTAGYEEGYYEQYF.

The gene calls are TRBV5-1 and TRBJ2-5, with 10 bases that match TRBD1. The CDR3 consists of 15 residues. Trimming cost V 4 bases and J 5 bases; bases outside gene matches: 8. Germline V CDR1 and CDR2: SGHRS, YFSETQ. Here the CDR3 reads CASSEGQGNGETQYF. The DNA for the CDR3 is TGCGCCAGCAGCGAGGGACAGGGGAATGGGGAGACCCAGTACTTC.

This sequence joins TRBV7-2 and TRBJ1-4; weak D call: TRBD1 (5 bases). Germline CDR1 SGHTA, CDR2 FQGNSA. Deletions cut 1 base from V and 7 bases from J, with 10 bases between. This CDR3 has 14 residues. This CDR3 reads CASSLDGRGEKLFF. CDR3 in DNA: TGTGCCAGCAGCTTAGACGGGAGGGGTGAAAAACTGTTTTTT.

This chain uses TRBV5-1 with TRBJ2-5, with TRBD1 as a possible D gene (6 bases). The CDR3 runs 15 residues. Per germline, CDR1 SGHRS and CDR2 YFSETQ. Trimming pared 3 bases from V and 2 bases from J, leaving 14 bases between. As DNA, the CDR3 is TGCGCCAGCAGCTCCTGGGGACAAATACAAGAGACCCAGTACTTC. This gives the protein CASSSWGQIQETQYF.

This clone was seen just once. This chain connects TRBV9 to TRBJ2-3, with D hard to call. V shed 0 bases and J shed 5 bases, with 7 bases lying between them. CDR1 is SGDLS and CDR2 is YYNGEE in the germline V gene. The CDR3 runs 13 residues. DNA for the CDR3: TGTGCCAGCAGCGTAGGTTCGAGAGATACGCAGTATTTT. This gives the protein CASSVGSRDTQYF. Variable domain in full (rest from reference TRBV9 and TRBJ2-3): DSGVTQTPKHLITATGQRVTLRCSPRSGDLSVYWYQQSLDQGLQFLIQYYNGEERAKGNILERFSAQQFPDLHSELNLSSLELGDSALYFCASSVGSRDTQYFGPGTRLTVL.

This chain links TRBV6-1 with TRBJ1-2; D gene unclear. The ends were cut back, 1 base at V and 0 bases at J, with 9 bases in the middle. This CDR3 spans 15 amino acids. CDR1 is MNHNS, CDR2 SASEGT, per germline. CDR3 in amino acids: CASSEGHLTNYGYTF. The CDR3 DNA reads TGTGCCAGCAGTGAAGGACACCTTACTAACTATGGCTACACCTTC.

The V and J genes are TRBV28 and TRBJ2-1; no reliable D call. The CDR3 is 13 residues long. Per germline, CDR1 MDHEN and CDR2 SYDVKM. Trimming removed 3 bases at V and 6 bases at J, with 9 bases between. CDR3 bases: TGTGCCAGCAGTTTTACAGAATTCAATGAGCAGTTCTTC. Protein: CASSFTEFNEQFF.

The chain links TRBV7-8 to TRBJ1-5, with 10 bases lining up with TRBD1. Looked up from germline, CDR1 is SGHVS and CDR2 is FQNEAQ. Trimming cost V 5 bases and J 0 bases; bases outside gene matches: 10. CDR3 size: 18 residues. CDR3 region: CASSPGTGADYSNQPQHF. The CDR3 nucleotides are TGTGCCAGCAGCCCCGGGACAGGGGCCGATTATAGCAATCAGCCCCAGCATTTT.

The J gene is TRBJ1-6, the V gene TRBV30, with 10 bases matching TRBD1. Trimming at V came to 5 bases and at J to 8 bases, leaving 6 bases not matched to a gene. In germline, CDR1 is GTSNPN, CDR2 SVGIG (reference sequence). The CDR3 totals 14 residues. CDR3 sequence (DNA): TGTGCCTGGGCGAAGGGGACAGGGGATTCACCCCTCCACTTT. This codes for CAWAKGTGDSPLHF.

The chain carries TRBV30 and TRBJ2-3; D remains ambiguous. Trimming took off 2 bases at V and 2 bases at J, with 5 bases between the two ends. The CDR3 runs to 12 residues. From germline, CDR1 is GTSNPN and CDR2 SVGIG (reference sequence). CDR3 in DNA: TGTGCCTGGAGTCCGGACACAGATACGCAGTATTTT. Amino acid sequence: CAWSPDTDTQYF.

This clone was observed a single time. This sequence joins TRBV30 and TRBJ2-7, with D possibly matching TRBD2 (6 bases). Germline V gene lookup returns CDR1 GTSNPN and CDR2 SVGIG (reference sequence). CDR3 length: 15 amino acids. Trimming took 2 bases from V and 1 from J, leaving 15 bases between them. This CDR3 is CAWSLAGIRSYEQYF. The CDR3 DNA reads as TGTGCCTGGAGTTTGGCGGGGATCCGTTCCTACGAGCAGTACTTC.

This chain uses TRBV11-2 with TRBJ2-2; no clear D. This CDR3 comprises 14 residues. V dropped 7 bases and J dropped 9 bases, with 18 bases sitting between them. In germline, CDR1 is SGHAT, CDR2 FQNNGV. The CDR3 DNA sequence: TGTGCCAGCAAGGTGGCCCTGGGTCTTAGGGAGCTGTTTTTT. Amino acid sequence: CASKVALGLRELFF.

The chain uses TRBV30 and TRBJ2-3, with D possibly being TRBD2 (5 bases). Trimming pared 0 bases from V and 2 bases from J, leaving 9 bases between. The CDR3 is 14 amino acids. Germline V gene lookup returns CDR1 GTSNPN and CDR2 SVGIG (reference sequence). This chain's CDR3 is CAWSVLEATDTQYF. The CDR3 DNA is TGTGCCTGGAGTGTCTTGGAGGCCACAGATACGCAGTATTTT.

This clone has more than one count but fewer than ten. The rearrangement uses TRBV7-2 and TRBJ2-7; 9 bases agree with TRBD1. This CDR3 is 15 amino acids long. Per the germline V gene, CDR1 is SGHTA and CDR2 is FQGNSA. V shed 2 bases and J 2 bases; nucleotides not matched to a gene: 4. Here the CDR3 reads CASSLTGQGPYEQYF. CDR3 nucleotide sequence: TGTGCCAGCAGCTTAACGGGACAGGGACCCTACGAGCAGTACTTC.

This clone was observed once. The V gene is TRBV2, the J gene TRBJ1-1; D is possibly TRBD1 (6 bases). Looked up from germline, CDR1 is SNHLY and CDR2 is FYNNEI. V lost 8 bases and J 0 bases, leaving 22 bases between the germline ends. There are 17 residues in the CDR3. CDR3 protein: CASLAAGHFLLNTEAFF. CDR3 nucleotide sequence: TGTGCCAGCCTGGCCGCGGGACACTTTCTTCTGAACACTGAAGCTTTCTTT.

The chain recombines TRBV19 with TRBJ1-6, with D tentatively TRBD1 (6 bases). The germline V gene encodes CDR1 LNHDA and CDR2 SQIVND (reference sequence). Trimming took 7 bases from V and 10 from J, leaving 8 bases between them. The CDR3 has 11 residues. The CDR3: CASKGESPLHF. The DNA of the CDR3 is TGTGCCAGTAAGGGGGAATCACCCCTCCACTTT.

The chain carries TRBV11-2 and TRBJ1-1, with TRBD1 matching over 10 bases. The CDR3 has 15 amino acids. The V gene's germline CDR1 is SGHAT and CDR2 FQNNGV. Trimming took 5 bases from V and 4 from J; bases not matched to a gene: 7. The CDR3 DNA reads as TGTGCCAGCAGCGATATCGGGACAGGGGCCACTGAAGCTTTCTTT. Protein sequence: CASSDIGTGATEAFF. The entire variable domain, with the rest obtained from reference TRBV11-2 and TRBJ1-1, is as follows: EAGVAQSPRYKIIEKRQSVAFWCNPISGHATLYWYQQILGQGPKLLIQFQNNGVVDDSQLPKDRFSAERLKGVDSTLKIQPAKLEDSAVYLCASSDIGTGATEAFFGQGTRLTVV.

This clone was detected once. The rearrangement uses TRBV4-3 and TRBJ1-2; TRBD1 matches at 12 bases. The germline CDR1 and CDR2 sequences are LGHNA and YSLEER. The V segment lost 0 bases and the J segment 6 bases; nucleotides outside the gene matches: 2. The CDR3 loop spans 15 amino acids. The CDR3 DNA reads as TGCGCCAGCAGCCAAGATCGGGACAGGGGGCATGGCTACACCTTC. Its translation is CASSQDRDRGHGYTF.

The chain combines TRBV5-1 with TRBJ1-1; tentative D call: TRBD1 (5 bases). The CDR3 length is 14 residues. V was clipped by 2 bases and J by 0 bases, with 8 bases between them. Germline V lookup: CDR1 SGHRS, CDR2 YFSETQ. The CDR3, as DNA: TGCGCCAGCAGCTTCACAGGCTTGAACACTGAAGCTTTCTTT. It is translated as CASSFTGLNTEAFF. Combining the CDR3 with reference TRBV5-1 and TRBJ1-1 gives the whole variable domain KAGVTQTPRYLIKTRGQQVTLSCSPISGHRSVSWYQQTPGQGLQFLFEYFSETQRNKGNFPGRFSGRQFSNSRSEMNVSTLELGDSALYLCASSFTGLNTEAFFGQGTRLTVV.

This chain joins TRBV19 and TRBJ1-1; tentative D call: TRBD1 (5 bases). CDR3 size: 16 residues. Germline V gene lookup returns CDR1 LNHDA and CDR2 SQIVND (reference sequence). V lost 6 bases and J lost 3, with 20 bases in between. CDR3 sequence (DNA): TGTGCCAGTAGCCCCACCCTGGGGGACGGGGACACTGAAGCTTTCTTT. Translated, it gives CASSPTLGDGDTEAFF.

This chain connects TRBV5-1 to TRBJ1-2; 10 bases are a match to TRBD1. The germline CDR1 and CDR2 sequences are SGHRS and YFSETQ. Trimming took 4 bases from V and 5 from J; bases not matched to a gene: 11. The CDR3 loop spans 16 amino acids. The chain's CDR3 is CASSQRTGGVGYGYTF. CDR3 sequence (DNA): TGCGCCAGCAGCCAACGGACAGGGGGGGTTGGATATGGCTACACCTTC. Drawing the rest from reference TRBV5-1 and TRBJ1-2, the complete variable domain is KAGVTQTPRYLIKTRGQQVTLSCSPISGHRSVSWYQQTPGQGLQFLFEYFSETQRNKGNFPGRFSGRQFSNSRSEMNVSTLELGDSALYLCASSQRTGGVGYGYTFGSGTRLTVV.

J is TRBJ2-7 and V is TRBV6-1, with TRBD1 matching over 7 bases. CDR1 MNHNS and CDR2 SASEGT come from the germline V gene. The trim removed 3 bases at V and 0 bases at J, leaving 2 bases unmatched. The CDR3 contains 14 residues. The CDR3 DNA is TGTGCCAGCAGTGACCGGGACAGCTCCTACGAGCAGTACTTC. Its protein is CASSDRDSSYEQYF.

This clone was seen only once. This chain connects TRBV24-1 to TRBJ1-3; D might be TRBD1 (5 bases). Per germline, CDR1 KGHDR and CDR2 SFDVKD. CDR3 length: 17 amino acids. V lost 2 bases, J lost 0 bases, and 13 bases lay in between. CDR3 sequence reads: CATSDYPGSPSGNTIYF. For the CDR3, the DNA is TGTGCCACCAGTGATTACCCAGGGAGTCCCTCTGGAAACACCATATATTTT.

A single count supports this clone. The chain couples TRBV6-2 or TRBV6-3 to TRBJ2-5, with 7 bases that match TRBD1. The V gene end was trimmed by 6 bases and the J gene end by 4 bases; junction bases not matched to a gene: 11. CDR1 and CDR2 (germline): MNHEY, SVGEGT. The CDR3 has 15 residues. In DNA, the CDR3 is TGTGCCAGCAGCAAACAGGGACAGCCCTCAGAGACCCAGTACTTC. Protein product: CASSKQGQPSETQYF.

The rearrangement joins TRBV3-1 (or the pseudogene TRBV3-2) to TRBJ1-5, with TRBD1 as a possible D gene (6 bases). The CDR3 consists of 17 residues. Trimming took off 0 bases at V and 0 bases at J, with 12 bases between the two ends. Per germline, CDR1 LGHDT and CDR2 YNNKEL (reference sequence). CDR3 DNA sequence: TGTGCCAGCAGCCAAGATTGGGGGCCGGCTAGCAATCAGCCCCAGCATTTT. Translating gives CASSQDWGPASNQPQHF.

The chain uses TRBV11-2 and TRBJ2-3; 11 nucleotides agree with TRBD1. The V and J ends lost 5 bases and 1 base, in that order; junction bases with no gene match: 5. The CDR3 runs to 16 residues. Germline V CDR1 and CDR2: SGHAT, FQNNGV. The CDR3 protein is CASSPGTGGGTDTQYF. CDR3 DNA sequence: TGTGCCAGCAGCCCTGGGACAGGGGGTGGCACAGATACGCAGTATTTT. Looking up the rest from reference TRBV11-2 and TRBJ2-3 gives the full variable domain: EAGVAQSPRYKIIEKRQSVAFWCNPISGHATLYWYQQILGQGPKLLIQFQNNGVVDDSQLPKDRFSAERLKGVDSTLKIQPAKLEDSAVYLCASSPGTGGGTDTQYFGPGTRLTVL.